The 27 T cell receptor beta chains listed next were all sequenced from one sample in a study of cytomegalovirus exposure and HLA in healthy donors. Repertoires were generated with immunoSEQ multiplex PCR, while TCRdb's copy carries only in-frame clones and drops some. The table lists tens of thousands of clones, 80% to 90% of them singletons, with 1% to 1.5% in the top ten. The sequenced sample consisted of PBMCs. Receptors were obtained from a woman aged 18-29 years in good health and CMV-seronegative.

This chain links TRBV30 with TRBJ2-2; the D gene is possibly TRBD2 (5 bases). Germline-derived CDR1 and CDR2 are GTSNPN and SVGIG (reference sequence). The CDR3 is made up of 15 amino acids. V lost 0 bases to trimming and J lost 6 bases, with 14 bases between them. The CDR3: CAWSVLGPIPGELFF. CDR3 DNA: TGTGCCTGGAGTGTACTAGGCCCCATCCCCGGGGAGCTGTTTTTT.

This clone was detected only once. This chain links TRBV19 with TRBJ2-3; TRBD1 might be the D (6 bases). Trimming shortened V by 3 bases and J by 6 bases, and 19 bases separated the two germline ends. This CDR3 has 16 amino acids. Germline values: CDR1 LNHDA, CDR2 SQIVND (reference sequence). In DNA form, the CDR3 reads TGTGCCAGTAGTATGATCCCAGGGGCCCTCGGGGATACGCAGTATTTT. It codes for CASSMIPGALGDTQYF.

V and J are TRBV19 and TRBJ1-2, with no clear D. CDR1 is LNHDA, CDR2 SQIVND, per germline (reference sequence). V was pared by 7 bases and J by 7 bases, with 16 bases between. This CDR3 spans 13 amino acids. Here the CDR3 DNA reads TGTGCCAGTACCGACGTAGGACGGGGTGGCTACACCTTC. As protein: CASTDVGRGGYTF.

The chain has TRBV7-2 and TRBJ2-3; 11 bases are a match to TRBD2. This CDR3 contains 15 residues. V shed 5 bases and J 4 bases; nucleotides not matched to a gene: 5. The V gene's germline CDR1 is SGHTA and CDR2 FQGNSA. CDR3 bases: TGTGCCAGCAGCGAACTAGCGGGAGTGTCAGATACGCAGTATTTT. Encoded protein: CASSELAGVSDTQYF.

The genes are TRBV6-4 and TRBJ2-3; D not resolved. Germline V gives CDR1 MRHNA, CDR2 SNTAGT. CDR3 length equals 15 residues. The V and J ends lost 3 bases and 1 base respectively, with 11 bases between them. The CDR3 loop is CASSETRSGTDTQYF. CDR3 DNA: TGTGCCAGCAGTGAAACTCGGTCGGGCACAGATACGCAGTATTTT.

The chain uses TRBV15 and TRBJ2-1; TRBD2 agrees at 7 bases. The V and J ends lost 1 base and 1 base, in that order; junction bases with no gene match: 1. Germline V gene lookup returns CDR1 LNHNV and CDR2 YYDKDF (reference sequence). This CDR3 spans 15 amino acids. The CDR3 DNA follows: TGTGCCACCAGCAGAGTGGGGGGGTCCTACAATGAGCAGTTCTTC. This translates into CATSRVGGSYNEQFF. The full variable domain, rest sourced from reference TRBV15 and TRBJ2-1, is DAMVIQNPRYQVTQFGKPVTLSCSQTLNHNVMYWYQQKSSQAPKLLFHYYDKDFNNEADTPDNFQSRRPNTSFCFLDIRSPGLGDTAMYLCATSRVGGSYNEQFFGPGTRLTVL.

The chain links TRBV7-9 to TRBJ1-1; 7 positions match TRBD1. The CDR3 consists of 14 residues. Germline assignment: CDR1 SEHNR and CDR2 FQNEAQ (reference sequence). Trimming removed 5 bases from V and 3 bases from J; junction bases left unmatched: 6. The CDR3 sequence: CASSPQGGDTEAFF. In nucleotides, the CDR3 is TGTGCCAGCAGCCCGCAGGGGGGTGACACTGAAGCTTTCTTT.

This sequence joins TRBV5-1 and TRBJ2-7; D not resolved. The CDR3 has 16 residues. V was shortened by 1 base and J by 3 bases, with 17 bases between the two germline ends. Germline values: CDR1 SGHRS, CDR2 YFSETQ. CDR3 nucleotides: TGCGCCAGCAGCTTGTTGGCGGAAGGAAATTTCTACGAGCAGTACTTC. This gives the protein CASSLLAEGNFYEQYF.

J is TRBJ2-7 and V is TRBV19; possible D gene TRBD1, 6 bases. V was cut by 5 bases and J by 2 bases, with 10 bases left in between. CDR1 and CDR2 from the germline V gene are LNHDA and SQIVND (reference sequence). CDR3 length: 13 residues. CDR3 bases: TGTGCCAGTAGTCCAGGACAGACCTACGAGCAGTACTTC. Translated, it gives CASSPGQTYEQYF.

The table lists this clone with a count of one. The chain employs TRBV30 and TRBJ2-7, with D tentatively TRBD1 (6 bases). CDR3 size: 12 residues. V was shortened by 0 bases and J by 9 bases, with 12 bases between the two germline ends. CDR1 is GTSNPN, CDR2 SVGIG, per germline (reference sequence). The CDR3 region has the DNA TGTGCCTGGAGTGTAACAGGGAGCGGGCAGTACTTC. It codes for CAWSVTGSGQYF.

The V and J genes are TRBV9 and TRBJ2-3, with 7 bases aligning to TRBD2. Germline CDR1 and CDR2: SGDLS and YYNGEE. The V gene end was trimmed by 0 bases and the J gene end by 2 bases; junction bases not matched to a gene: 6. The CDR3 consists of 16 residues. The CDR3 DNA reads as TGTGCCAGCAGCGTAGGGGCTAGCGGATTCACAGATACGCAGTATTTT. Encoded protein: CASSVGASGFTDTQYF.

The chain recombines TRBV30 with TRBJ1-2, with D unresolved. Germline CDR1 and CDR2: GTSNPN and SVGIG (reference sequence). The CDR3 spans 13 residues. V dropped 5 bases and J dropped 7 bases, with 17 bases sitting between them. This chain's CDR3 is CAWDRGEGGGYTF. The CDR3 DNA is TGTGCCTGGGACCGCGGGGAGGGTGGTGGCTACACCTTC.

V usage is TRBV1 and J usage is TRBJ2-2; the table's D gene call, TRBD2, was not cross checked with the DNA. TRBV1 is assigned pseudogene status. The length of the CDR3 is 18 residues. CDR3 residues: CTSSHRTPPGGANGELFF. The CDR3 DNA follows: TGCACCAGCAGCCACCGAACCCCCCCCGGGGGGGCGAACGGGGAGCTGTTTTTT.

This clone was seen only a few times. This chain connects TRBV18 to TRBJ1-2, with 8 bases aligning to TRBD1. The CDR3 consists of 14 residues. Germline CDR1 and CDR2: KGHSH and LQKENI. Trimming removed 5 bases from V and 7 bases from J; junction bases left unmatched: 9. CDR3: CASSTEDRAAGYTF. CDR3 nucleotide sequence: TGTGCCAGCTCAACCGAGGACAGGGCCGCTGGCTACACCTTC.

The chain couples TRBV27 to TRBJ2-3, with 8 bases matching TRBD2. The CDR3 loop spans 12 amino acids. Germline CDR1 reads MNHEY; CDR2 reads SMNVEV (reference sequence). V lost 8 bases and J lost 4; bases outside the gene matches: 2. CDR3 coding DNA: TGTGCCAGCCGGGGGGGGGCAGATACGCAGTATTTT. Translated, it gives CASRGGADTQYF.

The V call is TRBV25-1, the J call TRBJ2-3; tentatively, D is TRBD2 (7 bases). Germline CDR1 MGHDK, CDR2 SYGVNS. Trimming shortened V by 0 bases and J by 0 bases, and 13 bases separated the two germline ends. The CDR3 has 17 residues. The CDR3 bases are TGTGCCAGCAGTGAATATTTGGGGGGGCTCAGCACAGATACGCAGTATTTT. It specifies CASSEYLGGLSTDTQYF.

This clone is medium-sized. The gene calls are TRBV2 and TRBJ1-2, with 10 bases lining up with TRBD1. CDR3 size: 18 residues. V lost 2 bases and J lost 4; bases outside the gene matches: 13. Germline V gives CDR1 SNHLY, CDR2 FYNNEI. The CDR3 bases are TGTGCCAGCAGTGAAAGGTCTCGGAGGACAGGGGGAACCTATGGCTACACCTTC. This sequence encodes CASSERSRRTGGTYGYTF. Together with reference TRBV2 and TRBJ1-2, the CDR3 gives the full variable domain: EPEVTQTPSHQVTQMGQEVILRCVPISNHLYFYWYRQILGQKVEFLVSFYNNEISEKSEIFDDQFSVERPDGSNFTLKIRSTKLEDSAMYFCASSERSRRTGGTYGYTFGSGTRLTVV.

This rearrangement joins TRBV28 to TRBJ1-2; 8 bases are a match to TRBD1. The V gene end was trimmed by 3 bases and the J gene end by 4 bases; junction bases not matched to a gene: 7. This CDR3 has 15 residues. Germline-derived CDR1 and CDR2 are MDHEN and SYDVKM. CDR3 DNA: TGTGCCAGCAGTTTGGGCAGGGGGCAACCCTATGGCTACACCTTC. It specifies CASSLGRGQPYGYTF.

The J gene is TRBJ2-7, the V gene TRBV30; a weak D match, TRBD2 (5 bases). Trimming took 1 base from V and 1 from J, leaving 20 bases between them. The length of the CDR3 is 17 residues. Per the germline V gene, CDR1 is GTSNPN and CDR2 is SVGIG (reference sequence). In DNA, the CDR3 is TGTGCCTGGAGTGCAAGCGCAACAGCGGCCCAATCCTACGAGCAGTACTTC. This gives the protein CAWSASATAAQSYEQYF. Combining the CDR3 with reference TRBV30 and TRBJ2-7 gives the whole variable domain SQTIHQWPATLVQPVGSPLSLECTVEGTSNPNLYWYRQAAGRGLQLLFYSVGIGQISSEVPQNLSASRPQDRQFILSSKKLLLSDSGFYLCAWSASATAAQSYEQYFGPGTRLTVT.

The V and J genes are TRBV28 and TRBJ2-1; D is perhaps TRBD1 (6 bases). The CDR3 sequence is 15 residues long. Germline CDR1 reads MDHEN; CDR2 reads SYDVKM. Between the trimmed V and J ends, which lost 5 bases and 3 bases, there was a span of 14 bases. The CDR3 is CASSLQGSGYNEQFF. CDR3 nucleotide sequence: TGTGCCAGCAGTCTACAGGGATCTGGCTACAATGAGCAGTTCTTC.

The J gene is TRBJ2-5, the V gene TRBV7-9, with 8 bases lining up with TRBD1. Trimming cost V 1 base and J 2 bases; bases outside gene matches: 3. This CDR3 region has 15 residues. Germline CDR1 is SEHNR and CDR2 is FQNEAQ (reference sequence). The CDR3 reads CASSLGTGIQETQYF. CDR3 DNA: TGTGCCAGCAGCTTAGGGACAGGGATACAAGAGACCCAGTACTTC.

The J gene is TRBJ1-3, the V gene TRBV2, with TRBD1 matching 7 bases. CDR1 and CDR2 from the germline V gene are SNHLY and FYNNEI. CDR3 length: 17 amino acids. V shed 2 bases and J 3 bases; nucleotides not matched to a gene: 10. In DNA, the CDR3 is TGTGCCAGCAGTGAAATTCCGAGACAGGGTTTTGGAAACACCATATATTTT. The encoded protein is CASSEIPRQGFGNTIYF.

The DNA of the CDR3 is TGTGCCAGCAGCGTAGATCCTAGCCCCTTCTACGAGCAGTACTTC. Residues: CASSVDPSPFYEQYF. This sequence joins TRBV9 and TRBJ2-7; perhaps TRBD2 as D (5 bases). V was shortened by 0 bases and J by 3 bases, with 13 bases between the two germline ends. Germline values: CDR1 SGDLS, CDR2 YYNGEE. The CDR3 consists of 15 residues.

The chain recombines TRBV28 with TRBJ1-1, with D maybe TRBD1 (5 bases). Germline CDR1 and CDR2: MDHEN and SYDVKM. The V end lost 3 bases, the J end lost 10 bases, and 15 bases lay between the germline ends. The CDR3 spans 13 residues. This CDR3 reads CASSFWGGERAFF. CDR3 in DNA: TGTGCCAGCAGTTTTTGGGGCGGGGAACGAGCTTTCTTT.

V is TRBV15 and J is TRBJ2-3; 7 bases line up with TRBD1. Germline values: CDR1 LNHNV, CDR2 YYDKDF (reference sequence). V shed 3 bases and J 2 bases; nucleotides not matched to a gene: 8. There are 16 residues in the CDR3. CDR3 loop: CATSRVRQGVTDTQYF. CDR3 coding DNA: TGTGCCACCAGCAGGGTCCGCCAGGGGGTCACAGATACGCAGTATTTT.

V and J are TRBV7-9 and TRBJ1-3, with D unclear. Germline CDR1 reads SEHNR; CDR2 reads FQNEAQ (reference sequence). Trimming cost V 2 bases and J 1 base, with 6 bases left between them. The CDR3 has 14 residues. CDR3 region: CASSLLSSGNTIYF. The CDR3 DNA reads TGTGCCAGCAGCTTACTGAGTTCTGGAAACACCATATATTTT.

The chain has TRBV18 and TRBJ2-5; the D is unclear. Per germline, CDR1 KGHSH and CDR2 LQKENI. The CDR3 runs to 12 residues. V was pared by 6 bases and J by 2 bases, with 7 bases between. The DNA for the CDR3 is TGTGCCAGCTCCTTCTCGCAAGAGACCCAGTACTTC. This codes for CASSFSQETQYF.